This T cell receptor (beta chain) was captured by sequencing in a study of blood T cell repertoires in COVID-19. Study-level background: Collection of acute and convalescent COVID-19 samples took place in the United States, Italy and Spain.

CDR3 length: 13 residues. Germline V gene data show CDR1 as MDHEN and CDR2 as SYDVKM. Trimming took 4 bases from V and 3 from J, leaving 10 bases between them. Some clones are missing from TCRdb's copy, which holds only in-frame ones; the method was immunoSEQ multiplex PCR. Seen here are 150,000 to 200,000 clones, around nine tenths observed once, and the top ten hold approximately 12%. Specimen: peripheral blood. The clonotype comes from a woman in her seventies with COVID-19, enrolled during active disease. V gene TRBV28 combines with J gene TRBJ2-7; D unresolved. The CDR3 is CASSSGPYYEQYF. CDR3 DNA sequence: TGTGCCAGCAGTTCTGGGCCTTACTACGAGCAGTACTTC.